The sequence of this T cell receptor beta chain was determined in a study of neoadjuvant anti-PD-1 for oral cavity cancer. Study at large: Most patients had three to four biweekly doses of 3 mg/kg nivolumab before resection. Patients without progression got a fourth dose around day 43.

Study outcomes and limitations: Higher pretreatment blood Treg/Th17 ratios correlated with higher pretreatment blood and lower post-treatment tumor TCRbeta clonality.

The V and J ends lost 4 bases and 5 bases respectively, with 9 bases between them. The germline gives CDR1 SGHRS, CDR2 YFSETQ. The CDR3 is made up of 13 amino acids. This clone showed up just once. What it binds is not known. Most tumor samples had approximately 5 ug input DNA in two replicates. The table came from immunoSEQ multiplex PCR; TCRdb's copy has only in-frame clones and leaves some out. Among 7,000 to 9,000 clones listed, 50% to 70% were seen once. The sequence was collected from a person aged 40 to 85 with oral cavity squamous cell carcinoma. Sequenced material: tumor tissue, taken before nivolumab (anti-PD-1) treatment. The rearrangement uses TRBV5-1 and TRBJ2-2; the D gene could be TRBD1 or TRBD2 (5 bases each). In DNA, the CDR3 is TGCGCCAGCAGCGTGGGACCAACCGGGGAGCTGTTTTTT. Its protein product is CASSVGPTGELFF. Complete variable domain (other parts from reference TRBV5-1 and TRBJ2-2): KAGVTQTPRYLIKTRGQQVTLSCSPISGHRSVSWYQQTPGQGLQFLFEYFSETQRNKGNFPGRFSGRQFSNSRSEMNVSTLELGDSALYLCASSVGPTGELFFGEGSRLTVL.